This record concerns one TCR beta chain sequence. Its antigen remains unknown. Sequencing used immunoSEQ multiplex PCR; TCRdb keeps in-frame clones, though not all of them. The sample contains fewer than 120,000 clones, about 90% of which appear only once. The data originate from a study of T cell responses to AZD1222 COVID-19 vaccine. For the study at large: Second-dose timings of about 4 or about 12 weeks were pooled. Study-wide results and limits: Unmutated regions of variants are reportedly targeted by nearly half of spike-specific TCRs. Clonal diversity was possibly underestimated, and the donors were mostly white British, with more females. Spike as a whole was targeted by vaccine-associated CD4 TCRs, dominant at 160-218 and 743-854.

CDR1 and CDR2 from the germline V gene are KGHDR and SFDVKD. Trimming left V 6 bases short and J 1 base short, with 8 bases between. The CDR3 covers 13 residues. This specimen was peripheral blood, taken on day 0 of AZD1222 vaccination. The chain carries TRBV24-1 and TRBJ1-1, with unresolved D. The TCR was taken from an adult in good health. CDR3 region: CATSRRENTEAFF. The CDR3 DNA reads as TGTGCCACCAGTCGGAGGGAGAACACTGAAGCTTTCTTT.